Listed below are T cell receptor beta chains from one sample, sequenced in a study of cytotoxic CD8 clonotypes in ibrutinib-treated CLL. Generated by immunoSEQ multiplex PCR, the TCRdb table keeps only in-frame clones and is missing some. Seen here are fewer than 35,000 clones, around 60% observed once, and the top ten hold roughly 5.1%. The input for sequencing was PBMCs, taken before ibrutinib treatment. These receptors all come from a human donor with chronic lymphocytic leukemia. The CDR3 runs from the conserved cysteine through the conserved F or W. Each record gives: J gene, clone size, V gene, D gene, CDR3 DNA, CDR3 protein. A D gene is named only where the DNA matches it firmly. Only part of the rows carry a size: once, few, many, or a class if the clone is expanded.

>TRBJ1-2|NA|TRBV5-4|TRBD1
TGTGCCAGCAGTGACTTCGGGACAGGGCTCACTAGCGACTATGGCTACACCTTC
CASSDFGTGLTSDYGYTF
>TRBJ2-2|NA|TRBV4-2|NA
TGTGCCAGCAGCCAACGGGACCCTCCCACCGGGGAGCTGTTTTTT
CASSQRDPPTGELFF
>TRBJ1-2|few|TRBV5-1|NA
TGCGCCAGCAGCTTGGCAGGGAACTATGGCTACACCTTC
CASSLAGNYGYTF
>TRBJ2-2|few|TRBV10-3|TRBD1
TGTGCCATCAGTTTAGGGACAGGAGACGGGGAGCTGTTTTTT
CAISLGTGDGELFF
>TRBJ2-3|NA|TRBV28|NA
TGTGCCAGCAGTTACCGGGGGTCCACAGATACGCAGTATTTT
CASSYRGSTDTQYF
>TRBJ1-2|NA|TRBV5-1|NA
TGCGCCAGCAGCTTGGGAAACAGCGTCTATGGCTACACCTTC
CASSLGNSVYGYTF
>TRBJ2-2|NA|TRBV11-2|TRBD1
TGTGCCAGCAGCATGAGAACGGGACAGGGTCCCGGGGAGCTGTTTTTT
CASSMRTGQGPGELFF
>TRBJ1-5|NA|TRBV5-6|NA
TGTGCCAGCAGCTTGGGACCCTATAGCAATCAGCCCCAGCATTTT
CASSLGPYSNQPQHF
>TRBJ2-5|NA|TRBV11-2|NA
TGTGCCAGCAGCCGAACTGGGTGGCCAGCCGAACAAGAGACCCAGTACTTC
CASSRTGWPAEQETQYF
>TRBJ2-7|NA|TRBV11-2|NA
TGTGCCAGCAGCTTAGTGGACAGACGGTACGAGCAGTACTTC
CASSLVDRRYEQYF
>TRBJ1-5|NA|TRBV18|NA
TGTGCCAGCTCACCAGGGACGGGAATTTATAGCAATCAGCCCCAGCATTTT
CASSPGTGIYSNQPQHF
>TRBJ1-1|few|TRBV28|NA
TGTGCCAGCAGGGGGCCGTACACTGAAGCTTTCTTT
CASRGPYTEAFF
>TRBJ2-7|NA|TRBV5-1|TRBD1
TGCGCCAGCAGCTCGGTACTACAGGGGACCGGGATCTTC
CASSSVLQGTGIF
>TRBJ2-7|few|TRBV11-2|TRBD2
TGTGCCAGCAGCACTGGGACTAGCGGGGGGAGAGAGCAGTACTTC
CASSTGTSGGREQYF
>TRBJ2-7|NA|TRBV7-2|TRBD1
TGTGCCAGCAGCTTACAGACAGGGGGAAGGGACGAGCAGTACTTC
CASSLQTGGRDEQYF
>TRBJ2-7|NA|TRBV9|NA
TGTGCCAGCAGCGTTTGGGACAACTCCTACGAGCAGTACTTC
CASSVWDNSYEQYF
>TRBJ2-1|once|TRBV1|NA
TGCACCAGCAGCCAAGATCACAAAGGGGGATACTCCTACAATGAGCAGTTCTTC
CTSSQDHKGGYSYNEQFF
>TRBJ1-2|NA|TRBV6-5|NA
TGTGCCAGTCACTCCTGGGGGTCCGATTATGGCTACACCTTC
CASHSWGSDYGYTF
>TRBJ2-2|few|TRBV5-4|NA
TGTGCCAGCAGCTTGATGGAGACCGGAGGGCTGTTTTTT
CASSLMETGGLFF
>TRBJ1-1|NA|TRBV10-3|TRBD1
TGTGCCATCAGCTCAGGGGGCGCGGACACTGAAGCTTTCTTT
CAISSGGADTEAFF
>TRBJ2-1|few|TRBV11-2|TRBD2
TGTGCCAGCAGCTTAGTTCGGGGGGGGACCTACAATGAGCAGTTCTTC
CASSLVRGGTYNEQFF
>TRBJ2-2|NA|TRBV28|TRBD2
TGTGCCAGTCAACTCGGGGGGAAGGGAACCGGGGAGCTGTTTTTT
CASQLGGKGTGELFF
>TRBJ2-4|few|TRBV29-1|NA
TGCAGCGTTGAAGATCTTTCTAGAGGTGGAAACATTCAGTACTTC
CSVEDLSRGGNIQYF
>TRBJ1-2|NA|TRBV15|NA
TGTGCCACCAGCAGAGGCGCGGGCTCCGTGGAGGGCTACACCTTC
CATSRGAGSVEGYTF
>TRBJ2-1|NA|TRBV5-4|NA
TGTGCCAGCAGCTTGGACGGGGGCTCATACAATGAGCAGTTCTTC
CASSLDGGSYNEQFF
>TRBJ2-7|NA|TRBV28|TRBD2
TGTGCCAGTATAGGGCGGGGGTTTCTTCACTTC
CASIGRGFLHF
>TRBJ1-1|few|TRBV6-6|NA
TGTGCCAGCAGTTACTCGATCGGGTTCCCTGAAGCTTTCTTT
CASSYSIGFPEAFF
>TRBJ2-1|NA|TRBV7-9|NA
TGTGCCAGCAGCACGAACCGAAGGGGGAGGTACAATGAGCAGTTCTTC
CASSTNRRGRYNEQFF
>TRBJ1-2|few|TRBV11-2|TRBD1
TGTGCCAGCAGCTTATCTACAGGGGGCAACTATGGCTACACCTTC
CASSLSTGGNYGYTF
>TRBJ2-1|NA|TRBV4-1|TRBD2
TGCGCCAGCAGCCAAGATCCCAGCGGGGGGGCCCTCAATGAGCAGTTCTTC
CASSQDPSGGALNEQFF
>TRBJ1-2|NA|TRBV7-8|NA
TGTGCCAGCAGCTATTCGGGGGTCGATGGCTACACCTTC
CASSYSGVDGYTF
>TRBJ1-4|NA|TRBV15|NA
TGTGCCACCAGCAGAGTTCGGGGCGCGGGTGAAAAACTGTTTTTT
CATSRVRGAGEKLFF
>TRBJ2-2|NA|TRBV2|TRBD2
TGTGCCAGCAGGCGGGGGACTAGCGGGATCACCGGGGAGCTGTTTTTT
CASRRGTSGITGELFF
>TRBJ1-2|NA|TRBV6-1|TRBD1
TGTGCCGTAAATCCCCGGGACAGGGGGAACTATGGCTACACCTTC
CAVNPRDRGNYGYTF
>TRBJ1-2|NA|TRBV9|NA
TGTGCCAGCAGCGTAGGGGGCAGGTCGATTCCTGGCTACACCTTC
CASSVGGRSIPGYTF
>TRBJ2-3|NA|TRBV7-6|NA
TGTGCCAGCAGCGCCCAACGCGGGTGGGATACGCAGTATTTT
CASSAQRGWDTQYF
>TRBJ2-4|NA|TRBV29-1|NA
TGCAGCGTTGTAAAGGGTTCGGGAAACATTCAGTACTTC
CSVVKGSGNIQYF
>TRBJ2-7|NA|TRBV5-5|NA
TGTGCCAGCAGCTTGGTTGGGTACTCCTACGAGCAGTACTTC
CASSLVGYSYEQYF
>TRBJ2-5|NA|TRBV4-1|TRBD1
TGCGCCAGCAGCCAGACAGGGTTGGAGGAGACCCAGTACTTC
CASSQTGLEETQYF
>TRBJ2-4|many|TRBV2|NA
TGTGCCAGCAGTGAAGGTGGCATGGAAAAAGCCAAAAACATTCAGTACTTC
CASSEGGMEKAKNIQYF
>TRBJ2-1|NA|TRBV11-2|TRBD1
TGTGCCAGCAGCTTCGACAGGGCACTATTTTCAGGCAATGAGCAGTTCTTC
CASSFDRALFSGNEQFF
>TRBJ2-7|few|TRBV9|TRBD2
TGTGCCAGCAGCCCCGACCTAGCGGGATACGAGCAGTACTTC
CASSPDLAGYEQYF
>TRBJ1-3|NA|TRBV7-6|NA
TGTGCCAGCAGCTTAAGCATCTCTGGAAACACCATATATTTT
CASSLSISGNTIYF
>TRBJ2-5|NA|TRBV7-9|NA
TGTGCCAGCAGCTTAGGAGGGACCTGGGAGACCCAGTACTTC
CASSLGGTWETQYF
>TRBJ1-2|NA|TRBV7-6|TRBD1
TGTGCCAGCAGCCCGGGACAGGGGCTTGTCTATGGCTACACCTTC
CASSPGQGLVYGYTF
>TRBJ2-5|NA|TRBV7-2|NA
TGTGCCAGCAGCTCCGGACTCCTCCCTAATCGGTACTTC
CASSSGLLPNRYF
>TRBJ2-5|NA|TRBV6-6|NA
TGTGCCAGCAGTTACTCCGCAGGGTTGGGAGAGACCCAGTACTTC
CASSYSAGLGETQYF
>TRBJ1-1|NA|TRBV7-8|NA
TGTGCCAGCAGCTTTAATCGGGCAGCGAATGAAGCTTTCTTT
CASSFNRAANEAFF
>TRBJ1-2|few|TRBV19|TRBD1
TGTGCCAGTAGTATTAGGGGACAGGGGGCGCCGGGCTATGGCTACACCTTC
CASSIRGQGAPGYGYTF
>TRBJ2-3|NA|TRBV14|NA
TGTGCCAGCAGCCCCAGGGTGGGGGATACGCAGTATTTT
CASSPRVGDTQYF
>TRBJ2-7|NA|TRBV19|NA
TGTGCCAGTAGTATAGATCGGAACAGGTTCGAGCAGTACTTC
CASSIDRNRFEQYF
>TRBJ1-5|few|TRBV19|NA
TGTGCCAGTAGTCCCTCCTATCAGCCCCAGCATTTT
CASSPSYQPQHF
>TRBJ1-6|NA|TRBV4-1|NA
TGCGCCAGCAGCCAGGGTAGGGCGAAAGATAATTCACCCCTCCACTTT
CASSQGRAKDNSPLHF
>TRBJ2-2|few|TRBV29-1|NA
TGCAGCGTTGGAGTATCCGGGGAGCTGTTTTTT
CSVGVSGELFF